A selection of T cell receptor beta chains follows, all from one sample in a study of cytomegalovirus exposure and HLA in healthy donors. The table came from immunoSEQ multiplex PCR; TCRdb's copy has only in-frame clones and leaves some out. The data show under 400,000 clones, roughly 86% seen once. The sample comprised PBMCs. These receptors came from a man aged 30 to 45 in good health and CMV-seronegative. CDR3s include the opening cysteine and the closing phenylalanine or tryptophan. A D gene is named only where the DNA matches it firmly. A clone size is listed for some rows: how often the clone was seen (once, few, many), or a class if it is expanded.

d_call | j_call | v_call | clone_size | cdr3_aa | cdr3_nt
TRBD2 | TRBJ2-3 | TRBV6-5 | - | CASSYGGLVSTDTQYF | TGTGCCAGCAGTTACGGGGGACTAGTCTCCACAGATACGCAGTATTTT
TRBD1 | TRBJ1-1 | TRBV6-1 | - | CASSGYSTGVGSAFF | TGTGCCAGCAGTGGGTACTCGACAGGGGTCGGCTCGGCTTTCTTT
TRBD1 | TRBJ1-4 | TRBV7-9 | - | CASSGGTGGNEKLFF | TGTGCCAGCAGCGGGGGGACAGGCGGTAACGAAAAACTGTTTTTT
- | TRBJ2-3 | TRBV11-2 | - | CASSLEGATDTQYF | TGTGCCAGCAGCTTAGAAGGGGCTACAGATACGCAGTATTTT
TRBD1 | TRBJ1-2 | TRBV30 | - | CAWRPGGLSGYTF | TGTGCCTGGAGGCCAGGGGGTCTCTCCGGCTACACCTTC
TRBD1 | TRBJ1-2 | TRBV5-6 | - | CASTPLGTANYGYTF | TGTGCCAGCACACCCCTCGGGACAGCTAACTATGGCTACACCTTC
- | TRBJ1-2 | TRBV19 | - | CAIPYVNREPLYGYTF | TGTGCCATCCCCTACGTTAACCGGGAGCCTCTCTATGGCTACACCTTC
- | TRBJ1-1 | TRBV11-2 | - | CATRRELFTEAFF | TGTGCAACCCGGCGGGAGCTATTTACTGAAGCTTTCTTT
TRBD2 | TRBJ2-7 | TRBV6-6 | - | CASKAGGLYEQYF | TGTGCCAGCAAAGCGGGGGGCCTCTACGAGCAGTACTTC
TRBD2 | TRBJ2-3 | TRBV7-2 | - | CASSLRLAGKATQYF | TGTGCCAGCAGCCTAAGACTAGCGGGGAAAGCTACGCAGTATTTT
- | TRBJ1-1 | TRBV6-5 | - | CASTSNTEAFF | TGTGCCAGCACGTCGAACACTGAAGCTTTCTTT
- | TRBJ1-1 | TRBV29-1 | - | CSVFKVLRTEAFF | TGCAGCGTTTTTAAAGTTCTGCGGACTGAAGCTTTCTTT
TRBD1 | TRBJ1-5 | TRBV4-1 | - | CASSQVGTGANQPQHF | TGCGCCAGCAGCCAAGTTGGGACAGGGGCGAATCAGCCCCAGCATTTT
TRBD2 | TRBJ2-7 | TRBV6-5 | - | CASSRGLAGTYEQYF | TGTGCCAGCAGTCGGGGACTAGCGGGGACCTACGAGCAGTACTTC
TRBD1 | TRBJ1-5 | TRBV5-6 | - | CASSGWGQGATQPQHF | TGTGCCAGCAGCGGCTGGGGACAGGGGGCGACTCAGCCCCAGCATTTT
- | TRBJ1-6 | TRBV27 | - | CASRGASSYNSPLHF | TGTGCCAGCAGGGGGGCCAGCTCCTATAATTCACCCCTCCACTTT
TRBD1 | TRBJ2-3 | TRBV7-2 | - | CASSLGGTGLVTDTQYF | TGTGCCAGCAGCTTAGGGGGGACAGGCCTCGTGACAGATACGCAGTATTTT
TRBD2 | TRBJ2-2 | TRBV7-9 | - | CASSKGTMNTGELFF | TGTGCCAGCAGCAAAGGGACTATGAACACCGGGGAGCTGTTTTTT
TRBD2 | TRBJ2-3 | TRBV27 | - | CASSWTSGGSPTDTQYF | TGTGCCAGCAGTTGGACTAGCGGGGGGTCTCCCACAGATACGCAGTATTTT
- | TRBJ1-5 | TRBV2 | few | CASTAGDGPGQPQHF | TGTGCCAGCACCGCAGGGGACGGCCCGGGACAGCCCCAGCATTTT
- | TRBJ2-1 | TRBV9 | - | CASSVAERRGHLREQFF | TGTGCCAGCAGCGTAGCAGAGAGGAGGGGCCACTTACGGGAGCAGTTCTTC
TRBD2 | TRBJ2-7 | TRBV4-3 | few | CASSLGLAGPYEQYF | TGCGCCAGCAGCCTCGGGCTAGCGGGGCCCTACGAGCAGTACTTC
- | TRBJ2-1 | TRBV27 | - | CASSSETRSVNEQFF | TGTGCCAGCAGTTCAGAGACTAGGTCGGTGAATGAGCAGTTCTTC
- | TRBJ1-5 | TRBV5-8 | - | CASSLRHLNQPQHF | TGTGCCAGCAGCTTAAGACACCTCAATCAGCCCCAGCATTTT
TRBD1 | TRBJ2-7 | TRBV11-2 | - | CASSPGTGFAYEQYF | TGTGCCAGCAGCCCCGGGACAGGTTTTGCCTACGAGCAGTACTTC
TRBD2 | TRBJ2-3 | TRBV11-2 | once | CASSYLAGYTDTQYF | TGTGCCAGCAGCTATCTAGCGGGGTACACAGATACGCAGTATTTT
TRBD2 | TRBJ2-7 | TRBV7-2 | - | CASSPGLAGSREQYF | TGTGCCAGCAGCCCCGGACTAGCGGGGTCGCGCGAGCAGTACTTC
- | TRBJ1-1 | TRBV18 | - | CASSPTGNTEAFF | TGTGCCAGCTCCCCCACAGGGAACACTGAAGCTTTCTTT
TRBD1 | TRBJ2-7 | TRBV5-6 | - | CASSLDRTGLRDF | TGTGCCAGCAGCCTCGATCGGACAGGCCTTCGAGACTTC
TRBD1 | TRBJ2-5 | TRBV7-9 | - | CASSLTDRGQETQYF | TGTGCCAGCAGCTTAACGGACAGGGGGCAAGAGACCCAGTACTTC
TRBD1 | TRBJ1-2 | TRBV5-1 | - | CASSLGDRSYGYTF | TGCGCCAGCAGCTTGGGGGACAGATCCTATGGCTACACCTTC
TRBD1 | TRBJ1-2 | TRBV6-5 | - | CASSYYSAGGDYGYTF | TGTGCCAGCAGTTACTATAGCGCAGGGGGCGACTATGGCTACACCTTC
TRBD1 | TRBJ2-7 | TRBV6-5 | - | CASRGTASYEQYF | TGTGCCAGCAGAGGGACAGCATCCTACGAGCAGTACTTC
TRBD2 | TRBJ2-3 | TRBV13 | once | CASSRTLSGVTDTQYF | TGTGCCAGCAGCCGCACCCTTAGCGGGGTCACAGATACGCAGTATTTT
TRBD1 | TRBJ1-2 | TRBV6-5 | few | CASSYFDRGTYGYTF | TGTGCCAGCAGTTACTTCGACAGGGGGACCTATGGCTACACCTTC